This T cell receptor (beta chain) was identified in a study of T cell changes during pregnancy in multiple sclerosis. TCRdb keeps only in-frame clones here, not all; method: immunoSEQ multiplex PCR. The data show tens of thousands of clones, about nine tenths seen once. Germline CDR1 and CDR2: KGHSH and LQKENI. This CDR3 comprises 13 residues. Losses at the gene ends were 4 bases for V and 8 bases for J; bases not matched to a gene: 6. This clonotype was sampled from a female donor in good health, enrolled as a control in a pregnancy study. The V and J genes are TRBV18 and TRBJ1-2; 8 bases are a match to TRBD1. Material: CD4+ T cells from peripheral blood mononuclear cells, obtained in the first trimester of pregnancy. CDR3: CASSLQGASGYTF. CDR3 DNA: TGTGCCAGCTCACTGCAGGGGGCGTCCGGCTACACCTTC.